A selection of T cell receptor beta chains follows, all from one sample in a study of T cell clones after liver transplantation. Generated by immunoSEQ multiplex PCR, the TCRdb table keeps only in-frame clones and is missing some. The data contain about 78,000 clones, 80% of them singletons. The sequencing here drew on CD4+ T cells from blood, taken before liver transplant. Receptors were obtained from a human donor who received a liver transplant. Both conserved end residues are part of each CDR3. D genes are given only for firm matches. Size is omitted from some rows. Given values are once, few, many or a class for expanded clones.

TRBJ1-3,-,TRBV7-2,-,CASSLHLATVTGNTIYF,TGTGCCAGCAGCTTACACTTAGCTACTGTCACTGGAAACACCATATATTTT
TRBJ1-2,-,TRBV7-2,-,CASINWTPRVTGYTF,TGTGCCAGCATCAATTGGACACCTAGGGTCACAGGCTACACCTTC
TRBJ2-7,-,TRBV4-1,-,CASSQDQSFLYEQYF,TGCGCCAGCAGCCAAGATCAGAGTTTCCTCTACGAGCAGTACTTC
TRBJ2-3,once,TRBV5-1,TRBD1,CASSSTRQGYSTDTQYF,TGCGCCAGCAGCTCGACCAGACAGGGCTATAGCACAGATACGCAGTATTTT
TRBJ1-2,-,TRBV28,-,CASSSPGISYGYTF,TGTGCCAGCAGTTCCCCAGGGATTAGTTATGGCTACACCTTC
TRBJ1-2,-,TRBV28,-,CASSSGGARYGYTF,TGTGCCAGCAGTTCGGGGGGCGCGAGATATGGCTACACCTTC
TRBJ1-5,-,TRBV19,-,CASSMPRINQPQHF,TGTGCCAGTAGTATGCCCCGTATCAATCAGCCCCAGCATTTT
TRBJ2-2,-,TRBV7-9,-,CASRLRTEITGELFF,TGTGCCAGCAGATTAAGGACAGAAATCACCGGGGAGCTGTTTTTT
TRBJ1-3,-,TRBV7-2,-,CASQPRVGSGNTIYF,TGTGCCAGCCAACCCAGGGTGGGCTCTGGAAACACCATATATTTT
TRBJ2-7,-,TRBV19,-,CASSNSWGDEQYF,TGTGCCAGTAGCAACTCGTGGGGGGACGAGCAGTACTTC
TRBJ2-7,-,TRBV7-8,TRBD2,CASSSLAGRGWQYF,TGTGCCAGCAGCTCGTTAGCGGGAAGGGGTTGGCAGTACTTC
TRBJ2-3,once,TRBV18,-,CASSGQTDTQYF,TGTGCCAGCTCTGGCCAGACAGATACGCAGTATTTT
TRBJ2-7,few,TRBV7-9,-,CASSFAWGSGEQYF,TGTGCCAGCAGCTTTGCTTGGGGGTCGGGCGAGCAGTACTTC
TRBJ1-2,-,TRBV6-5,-,CASSPGLTNYGYTF,TGTGCCAGCAGCCCGGGACTGACTAACTATGGCTACACCTTC
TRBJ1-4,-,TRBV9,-,CASSPLSGQGEKLFF,TGTGCCAGCAGCCCTCTGTCCGGTCAGGGTGAAAAACTGTTTTTT
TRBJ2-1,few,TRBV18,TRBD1,CASTLFPSTGKANEQFF,TGTGCCAGCACACTTTTCCCCTCGACAGGGAAGGCCAATGAGCAGTTCTTC
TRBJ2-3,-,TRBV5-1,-,CASSRGTLNTDTQYF,TGCGCCAGCAGCCGTGGGACTTTAAACACAGATACGCAGTATTTT
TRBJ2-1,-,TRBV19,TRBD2,CASSIGLAGGPQFF,TGTGCCAGTAGTATTGGACTAGCGGGAGGGCCTCAGTTCTTC
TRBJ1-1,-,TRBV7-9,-,CASSLTDPDTEAFF,TGTGCCAGCAGCTTGACCGATCCAGACACTGAAGCTTTCTTT
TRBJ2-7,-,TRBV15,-,CATSRVPGTSYEQYF,TGTGCCACCAGCAGAGTACCCGGGACCTCCTACGAGCAGTACTTC
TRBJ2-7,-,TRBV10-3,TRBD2,CAIRSETSGYEQYF,TGTGCCATCAGAAGTGAGACTAGCGGCTACGAGCAGTACTTC
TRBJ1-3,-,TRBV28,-,CASSRGTSSGNTIYF,TGTGCCAGCAGTCGAGGGACATCCTCTGGAAACACCATATATTTT
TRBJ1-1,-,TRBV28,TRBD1,CASIDLDPSDRAKENTEAFF,TGTGCCAGCATCGATCTAGACCCTTCGGACAGGGCTAAGGAGAACACTGAAGCTTTCTTT
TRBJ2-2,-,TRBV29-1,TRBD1,CSVRGTEMNTGELFF,TGCAGCGTTAGGGGGACAGAGATGAACACCGGGGAGCTGTTTTTT
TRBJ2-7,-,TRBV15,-,CATSRDRFPPGYEQYF,TGTGCCACCAGCAGAGATCGGTTCCCCCCCGGTTACGAGCAGTACTTC
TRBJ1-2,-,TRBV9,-,CASSVGSGDYGYTF,TGTGCCAGCAGCGTAGGAAGCGGGGACTATGGCTACACCTTC
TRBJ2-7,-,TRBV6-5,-,CASSYNRAYEQYF,TGTGCCAGCAGTTATAACAGGGCATACGAGCAGTACTTC
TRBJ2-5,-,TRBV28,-,CASSLMSVDETQYF,TGTGCCAGCAGTTTAATGTCCGTTGACGAGACCCAGTACTTC
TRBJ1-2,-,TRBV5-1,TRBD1,CASTYSNQGAAGYTF,TGCGCCAGCACCTACAGCAACCAGGGGGCCGCTGGCTACACCTTC
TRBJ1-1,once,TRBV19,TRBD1,CASTIPGGMNTEAFF,TGTGCCAGTACGATACCAGGGGGTATGAACACTGAAGCTTTCTTT
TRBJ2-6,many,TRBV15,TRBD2,CATSRLAGGSSGANVLTF,TGTGCCACCAGCAGATTAGCGGGAGGTTCCTCTGGGGCCAACGTCCTGACTTTC
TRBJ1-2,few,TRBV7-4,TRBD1,CASSLGRTGRGYTF,TGTGCCAGCAGCTTAGGTCGGACAGGGAGGGGCTACACCTTC
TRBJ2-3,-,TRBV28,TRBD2,CASRGLALSTDTQYF,TGTGCCAGCAGAGGACTAGCCCTTAGCACAGATACGCAGTATTTT
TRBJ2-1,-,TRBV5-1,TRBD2,CASSLASGTYNEQFF,TGCGCCAGCAGCTTGGCTAGCGGGACCTACAATGAGCAGTTCTTC
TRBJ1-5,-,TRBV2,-,CASSETGDQPQHF,TGTGCCAGTAGTGAGACAGGAGATCAGCCCCAGCATTTT
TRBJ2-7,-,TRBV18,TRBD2,CASSPRSGSGDEQYF,TGTGCCAGCTCACCACGTAGCGGGAGCGGCGACGAGCAGTACTTC
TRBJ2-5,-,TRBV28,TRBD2,CASSFRLAEQETQYF,TGTGCCAGCAGTTTCAGGCTAGCGGAACAAGAGACCCAGTACTTC
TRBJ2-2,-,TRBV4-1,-,CASSRSRDLNTGELFF,TGCGCCAGCAGCCGAAGCAGGGATCTCAATACCGGGGAGCTGTTTTTT
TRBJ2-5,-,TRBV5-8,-,CASTLGLERGETQYF,TGTGCCAGCACCTTAGGTTTGGAGCGTGGAGAGACCCAGTACTTC
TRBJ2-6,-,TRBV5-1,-,CASSLGRAGANVLTF,TGCGCCAGCAGCTTGGGCAGGGCTGGGGCCAACGTCCTGACTTTC
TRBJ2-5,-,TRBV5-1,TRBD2,CASSLGLAGGILQTQYF,TGCGCCAGCAGCCTAGGACTAGCGGGAGGGATCCTCCAGACCCAGTACTTC
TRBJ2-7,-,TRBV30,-,CAWGDGVSYEQYF,TGTGCCTGGGGGGACGGAGTCTCCTACGAGCAGTACTTC
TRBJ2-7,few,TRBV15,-,CATSRARGAYEQYF,TGTGCCACCAGCAGAGCCCGGGGAGCCTACGAGCAGTACTTC
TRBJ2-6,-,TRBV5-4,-,CASSLVVGPGANVLTF,TGTGCCAGCAGCTTGGTGGTGGGTCCTGGGGCCAACGTCCTGACTTTC
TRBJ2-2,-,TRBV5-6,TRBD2,CASSAGLAANTGELFF,TGTGCCAGCAGCGCGGGACTAGCTGCGAACACCGGGGAGCTGTTTTTT
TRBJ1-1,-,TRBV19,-,CASTASGIWAFF,TGTGCCAGTACCGCATCCGGGATTTGGGCTTTCTTT
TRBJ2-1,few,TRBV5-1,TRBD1,CASSPRFGTGNNEQFF,TGCGCCAGCAGTCCACGGTTCGGGACAGGGAACAATGAGCAGTTCTTC
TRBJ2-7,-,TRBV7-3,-,CASSSGPQDEQYF,TGTGCCAGCAGCTCCGGGCCCCAGGACGAGCAGTACTTC
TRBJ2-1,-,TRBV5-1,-,CASSLQGSSYNEQFF,TGCGCCAGCAGCTTGCAGGGCAGCTCCTACAATGAGCAGTTCTTC
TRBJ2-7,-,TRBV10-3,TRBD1,CAISERQGASYEQYF,TGTGCCATCAGTGAACGTCAGGGGGCCTCCTACGAGCAGTACTTC
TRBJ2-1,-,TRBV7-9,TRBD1,CASSLPGQAYNEQFF,TGTGCCAGCAGCTTACCGGGACAGGCGTACAATGAGCAGTTCTTC
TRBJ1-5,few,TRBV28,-,CASSDVGSRNQPQHF,TGTGCCAGCAGCGATGTGGGCAGCCGCAATCAGCCCCAGCATTTT
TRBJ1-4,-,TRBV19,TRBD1,CASSPRGTVEKLFF,TGTGCCAGTAGTCCTCGGGGGACAGTTGAAAAACTGTTTTTT
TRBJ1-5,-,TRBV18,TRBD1,CASSPSGGDQPQHF,TGTGCCAGCTCACCTTCAGGGGGCGATCAGCCCCAGCATTTT
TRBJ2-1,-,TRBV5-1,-,CASSSGTSYNEQFF,TGCGCCAGCAGCTCGGGGACAAGCTACAATGAGCAGTTCTTC
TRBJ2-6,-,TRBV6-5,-,CASSFLGANVLTF,TGTGCCAGCAGTTTCTTGGGGGCCAACGTCCTGACTTTC
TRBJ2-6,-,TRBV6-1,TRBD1,CASRTGGSGANVLTF,TGTGCCAGCCGGACAGGGGGCTCTGGGGCCAACGTCCTGACTTTC